This T cell receptor beta chain was obtained from a study of radiation and T cells in renal cell carcinoma. Study-level background: Nephrectomy followed 15 Gy stereotactic body radiation by 4 weeks.

Germline loops: CDR1 SGHTA, CDR2 FQGNSA. The length of the CDR3 is 16 residues. The V end lost 1 base, the J end lost 3 bases, and 12 bases lay between the germline ends. This table comes from immunoSEQ multiplex PCR, and its TCRdb copy is limited to in-frame clones, with some not included. The sample lists roughly 150,000 clones, about 87% seen once, with roughly 13% in the top ten. About this clone itself: Its antigen is as yet unknown.

Time point: blood 2 weeks post-SBRT. The treatment here: 15 Gy SBRT to primary tumor, nephrectomy 4 weeks later. Radiation-treated patients gave blood at baseline, week 2 and week 4. The tumor was a clear cell renal cell carcinoma. Whole-study results and caveats: Top tumor clonotypes rose in blood 2 weeks post-radiation, then contracted.

The specimen comprised blood, sampled from a patient whose treatment included radiotherapy and nephrectomy. V gene TRBV7-2 combines with J gene TRBJ1-4, with D possibly matching TRBD1 (5 bases). This TCR came from a woman in her forties or fifties with renal cell carcinoma. CDR3 DNA: TGTGCCAGCAGCTTAGGGGGGGAGCTCGCTAATGAAAAACTGTTTTTT. This translates into CASSLGGELANEKLFF.